A selection of T cell receptor beta chains follows, all from one sample in a study of T-cell memory formation after mild COVID-19. TCRdb re-analysed the 5' RACE reads in MiXCR, keeping a single row per CDR3 protein. There are hundreds of thousands of distinct CDR3 sequences in the sample; around 21% occur only once, and approximately 12% lies in the top ten. The sample was PBMCs or a T cell subset sorted from them (not recorded which). The receptors were sampled from an adult woman who had mild COVID-19 (a few samples of this study predate the infection). Cell type and time point are not known. Both conserved end residues are part of each CDR3. Fields, in order: D gene, V gene, clone size, J gene, CDR3 length, CDR3 protein, CDR3 DNA. D genes are given only for firm matches. The size entry is marked missing in some rows and otherwise reads once, few, many or a size class.

d_call: .
v_call: TRBV3-1
clone_size: .
j_call: TRBJ1-5
cdr3_length: 14
cdr3_aa: CASSHSHGNQPQHF
cdr3_nt: TGTGCCAGCAGCCACAGCCATGGCAATCAGCCCCAGCATTTT

d_call: .
v_call: TRBV7-3
clone_size: .
j_call: TRBJ2-6
cdr3_length: 17
cdr3_aa: CASSQALPGAGANVLTF
cdr3_nt: TGTGCCAGCAGCCAGGCCCTTCCCGGGGCTGGGGCCAACGTCCTGACTTTC

d_call: .
v_call: TRBV29-1
clone_size: many
j_call: TRBJ2-7
cdr3_length: 12
cdr3_aa: CSVTLSSYEQYF
cdr3_nt: TGCAGCGTCACTCTTAGCTCCTACGAGCAGTACTTC

d_call: .
v_call: TRBV7-9
clone_size: .
j_call: TRBJ2-1
cdr3_length: 12
cdr3_aa: CASRGGHNEQFF
cdr3_nt: TGTGCCAGCAGAGGTGGACACAATGAGCAGTTCTTC

d_call: TRBD2
v_call: TRBV7-2
clone_size: many
j_call: TRBJ2-5
cdr3_length: 16
cdr3_aa: CASSLSSGRLAETQYF
cdr3_nt: TGTGCCAGCAGCTTATCAAGCGGGAGGTTGGCAGAGACCCAGTACTTC

d_call: .
v_call: TRBV12-3/TRBV12-4
clone_size: .
j_call: TRBJ2-3
cdr3_length: 13
cdr3_aa: CASTPAGGDTQYF
cdr3_nt: TGTGCCAGCACCCCAGCCGGCGGGGATACGCAGTATTTT

d_call: TRBD2
v_call: TRBV7-8
clone_size: many
j_call: TRBJ2-1
cdr3_length: 16
cdr3_aa: CASSFGLAGAGNEQFF
cdr3_nt: TGTGCCAGCAGCTTCGGACTAGCGGGAGCTGGCAATGAGCAGTTCTTC

d_call: .
v_call: TRBV11-2
clone_size: .
j_call: TRBJ1-4
cdr3_length: 15
cdr3_aa: CASSEDRGRAEKLFF
cdr3_nt: TGTGCCAGCAGCGAAGACCGGGGCAGAGCAGAAAAACTGTTTTTT

d_call: TRBD1
v_call: TRBV12-3/TRBV12-4
clone_size: few
j_call: TRBJ2-7
cdr3_length: 13
cdr3_aa: CASSSGGSTEQYF
cdr3_nt: TGTGCCAGCAGTTCAGGGGGTTCGACCGAGCAGTACTTC

d_call: .
v_call: TRBV6-2/TRBV6-3
clone_size: few
j_call: TRBJ1-2
cdr3_length: 13
cdr3_aa: CASSYSRGHGYTF
cdr3_nt: TGTGCCAGCAGTTACAGTCGGGGACATGGCTACACCTTC

d_call: TRBD2
v_call: TRBV2
clone_size: .
j_call: TRBJ2-3
cdr3_length: 15
cdr3_aa: CASRGAGGATDTQYF
cdr3_nt: TGTGCCAGCCGCGGAGCGGGGGGAGCCACAGATACGCAGTATTTT

d_call: TRBD2
v_call: TRBV5-4
clone_size: many
j_call: TRBJ2-7
cdr3_length: 16
cdr3_aa: CASSPVSGSYSYEQYF
cdr3_nt: TGTGCCAGCAGCCCAGTTAGCGGGAGCTACTCCTACGAGCAGTACTTC